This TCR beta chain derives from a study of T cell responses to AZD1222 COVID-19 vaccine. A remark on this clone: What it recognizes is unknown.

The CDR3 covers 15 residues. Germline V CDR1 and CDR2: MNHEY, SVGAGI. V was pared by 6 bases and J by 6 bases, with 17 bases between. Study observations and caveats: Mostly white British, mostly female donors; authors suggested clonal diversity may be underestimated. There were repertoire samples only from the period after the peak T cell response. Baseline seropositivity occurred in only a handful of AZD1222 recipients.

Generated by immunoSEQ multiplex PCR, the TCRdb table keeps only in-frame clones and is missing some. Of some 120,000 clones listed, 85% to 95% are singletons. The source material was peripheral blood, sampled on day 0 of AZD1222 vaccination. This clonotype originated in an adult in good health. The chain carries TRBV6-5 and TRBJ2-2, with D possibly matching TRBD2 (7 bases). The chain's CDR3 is CASRTGGASPGELFF. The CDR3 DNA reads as TGTGCCAGCAGGACGGGGGGCGCGTCGCCCGGGGAGCTGTTTTTT.